Detailed here is one TCR beta chain. The antigen is unknown. V was cut by 3 bases and J by 8 bases, with 22 bases left in between. The CDR3 spans 15 residues. The germline V gene has CDR1 GTSNPN and CDR2 SVGIG (reference sequence). This record comes from a study of T cell responses to AZD1222 COVID-19 vaccine. The study, taken as a whole, reports: Vaccine-related CD4 TCRs covered spike, predominating at 160-218 and 743-854.

Assay: immunoSEQ multiplex PCR; the TCRdb copy retains only in-frame clones and omits some. This table has fewer than 80,000 clones, about nine tenths appearing once. The genes are TRBV30 and TRBJ1-2; D gene unclear. This specimen was peripheral blood, taken 28 days after the second dose of the MenACWY control vaccine. The TCR was taken from an adult who received the MenACWY meningococcal vaccine as a control. CDR3 protein: CAWRGQAAIFGGYTF. The CDR3 bases are TGTGCCTGGAGAGGTCAGGCGGCGATATTTGGGGGCTACACCTTC. The full variable domain, rest sourced from reference TRBV30 and TRBJ1-2, is SQTIHQWPATLVQPVGSPLSLECTVEGTSNPNLYWYRQAAGRGLQLLFYSVGIGQISSEVPQNLSASRPQDRQFILSSKKLLLSDSGFYLCAWRGQAAIFGGYTFGSGTRLTVV.